A single sample is the source of the 26 T cell receptor beta chains below, sequenced in a study of T cell repertoires in cytomegalovirus infection. Via MiXCR, TCRdb re-called the reads, giving one row per CDR3 protein. This table has hundreds of thousands of distinct CDR3 sequences, roughly 15% appearing once. The sample taken for sequencing was PBMCs. These receptors all come from a human donor in good health (CMV status not recorded). Some clones in this sample may be carry-over from other donors' samples.

CDR3 region: CASSLRRGNTGELFF. CDR3 in DNA: TGTGCCAGCAGTTTGAGGCGGGGGAACACCGGGGAGCTGTTTTTT. V usage is TRBV27 and J usage is TRBJ2-2, with a possible D match to TRBD2 (6 bases). This CDR3 spans 15 amino acids. The V end was cut by 3 bases, the J end by 1 base, with 9 bases between. The germline V gene encodes CDR1 MNHEY and CDR2 SMNVEV (reference sequence).

The chain employs TRBV19 and TRBJ2-2; 7 bases fit TRBD2. This CDR3 has 16 amino acids. V dropped 5 bases and J dropped 3; count of bases not matched to a gene: 9. From germline, CDR1 is LNHDA and CDR2 SQIVND (reference sequence). As DNA, the CDR3 is TGTGCCAGTAGTCCTGGGATTACTAGCGACACCGGGGAGCTGTTTTTT. This sequence encodes CASSPGITSDTGELFF.

In this sample, this clonotype turned up many times. The V and J genes are TRBV7-8 and TRBJ1-4; TRBD1 aligns across 7 bases. The CDR3 length is 14 residues. V gave up 5 bases and J gave up 8 bases; unmatched junction bases: 8. CDR1 SGHVS and CDR2 FQNEAQ come from the germline V gene. CDR3 residues: CASSPRTGWEKLFF. CDR3 coding DNA: TGTGCCAGCAGCCCTCGGACAGGATGGGAAAAACTGTTTTTT.

The genes are TRBV27 and TRBJ1-5; possibly TRBD1 for D (6 bases). Germline V CDR1 and CDR2: MNHEY, SMNVEV (reference sequence). The CDR3 spans 18 residues. The germline V and J ends were trimmed by 5 bases and 2 bases, with 22 bases remaining between them. CDR3: CASSPLPNRRQGNQPQHF. The CDR3 nucleotides read TGTGCCAGCAGTCCTCTCCCCAACCGACGACAGGGCAATCAGCCCCAGCATTTT.

This chain joins TRBV19 and TRBJ2-5, with D possibly TRBD1 on 7 matching bases. CDR3 length: 18 amino acids. Germline V gene lookup returns CDR1 LNHDA and CDR2 SQIVND (reference sequence). Trimming took off 4 bases at V and 5 bases at J, with 26 bases between the two ends. CDR3 amino acids: CASSTGQLPGGISETQYF. The CDR3 coding sequence is TGTGCCAGTAGTACGGGACAGCTTCCAGGGGGGATTTCGGAGACCCAGTACTTC. Full variable domain (outside the CDR3, taken from reference TRBV19 and TRBJ2-5): DGGITQSPKYLFRKEGQNVTLSCEQNLNHDAMYWYRQDPGQGLRLIYYSQIVNDFQKGDIAEGYSVSREKKESFPLTVTSAQKNPTAFYLCASSTGQLPGGISETQYFGPGTRLLVL.

Many counts were recorded for this clonotype. The gene calls are TRBV7-2 and TRBJ2-1; D is ambiguous. The V end was cut by 6 bases, the J end by 4 bases, with 4 bases between. The CDR3 is 11 residues long. CDR1 and CDR2 from the germline V gene are SGHTA and FQGNSA. The CDR3 loop reads CASRGYNEQFF. The CDR3 DNA is TGTGCCAGCAGGGGGTACAATGAGCAGTTCTTC.

This clonotype was detected a few times. The chain has TRBV12-3 or TRBV12-4 and TRBJ2-7, with 7 bases identical to TRBD1. J was trimmed by 2 bases and V by 6 bases; bases with no gene match: 7. CDR3 size: 14 residues. The CDR3 here is CASRETGRTYEQYF. CDR3 DNA: TGTGCCAGCAGGGAGACAGGGAGAACCTACGAGCAGTACTTC.

This clonotype has at least ten counts. The chain links TRBV6-5 to TRBJ1-2; the match to TRBD1 covers 10 bases. The germline V gene encodes CDR1 MNHEY and CDR2 SVGAGI. The CDR3 has 15 residues. V dropped 0 bases and J dropped 2; count of bases not matched to a gene: 0. The CDR3 DNA sequence: TGTGCCAGCAGTTACTCGGACAGGGGGAACTATGGCTACACCTTC. It encodes CASSYSDRGNYGYTF.

In this sample, this clonotype turned up a few times. The V and J genes are TRBV4-3 and TRBJ2-7, with TRBD2 matching over 7 bases. The CDR3 covers 15 residues. The trim removed 3 bases at V and 2 bases at J, leaving 7 bases unmatched. From germline, CDR1 is LGHNA and CDR2 YSLEER. The CDR3 DNA reads TGCGCCAGCAGCCACACCCCCGGGGGGACCTACGAGCAGTACTTC. This encodes CASSHTPGGTYEQYF.

This clonotype was seen a few times. The rearrangement joins TRBV15 to TRBJ2-7, with D tentatively TRBD1 or TRBD2 (6 bases each). The CDR3 is made up of 14 amino acids. Trimming cost V 0 bases and J 6 bases, with 12 bases left between them. Per the germline V gene, CDR1 is LNHNV and CDR2 is YYDKDF (reference sequence). The CDR3, as DNA: TGTGCCACCAGCAGAGATTTAGGGGGGCGCGAGCAGTACTTC. Its protein is CATSRDLGGREQYF. Filled out from reference TRBV15 and TRBJ2-7, the complete variable domain reads DAMVIQNPRYQVTQFGKPVTLSCSQTLNHNVMYWYQQKSSQAPKLLFHYYDKDFNNEADTPDNFQSRRPNTSFCFLDIRSPGLGDTAMYLCATSRDLGGREQYFGPGTRLTVT.

This clonotype was recorded at least ten times. In DNA form, the CDR3 reads TGTGCCAGCAGCTTAGACGCAGGGGGCCTGGGGACAGATACGCAGTATTTT. It is translated as CASSLDAGGLGTDTQYF. This rearrangement joins TRBV7-2 to TRBJ2-3, with TRBD1 matching over 8 bases. The CDR3 extends over 17 amino acids. Germline values: CDR1 SGHTA, CDR2 FQGNSA. Unmatched junction bases numbered 9, after V lost 1 base and J lost 3 bases.

This clonotype was observed at least ten times. The J gene is TRBJ2-7, the V gene TRBV7-2; 10 bases are shared with TRBD1. This CDR3 contains 15 residues. Germline V gene sequence: CDR1 SGHTA, CDR2 FQGNSA. V was clipped by 2 bases and J by 4 bases; unmatched bases: 5. In DNA form, the CDR3 reads TGTGCCAGCAGCTTAATCCCGGGACAGGGGTACGAGCAGTACTTC. Amino acid sequence: CASSLIPGQGYEQYF.

This clonotype turned up a few times. The chain joins TRBV11-2 to TRBJ2-5; 7 nucleotides match TRBD1. V trimming: 5 bases; J trimming: 6 bases; junction bases outside the gene matches: 12. This CDR3 has 15 amino acids. Germline V gene data show CDR1 as SGHAT and CDR2 as FQNNGV. CDR3 sequence (DNA): TGTGCCAGCAGCCCCCTACGGACAGGTGGGCAGACCCAGTACTTC. It specifies CASSPLRTGGQTQYF.

The gene calls are TRBV29-1 and TRBJ2-2; the match to TRBD1 covers 9 bases. This CDR3 region has 13 residues. Trimming removed 8 bases from V and 5 bases from J; junction bases left unmatched: 6. The germline V gene has CDR1 SQVTM and CDR2 ANQGSEA. CDR3 in amino acids: CSIRTGETGELFF. CDR3 DNA: TGCAGCATTCGGACAGGGGAAACCGGGGAGCTGTTTTTT.

The genes are TRBV28 and TRBJ1-2; TRBD1 matches at 11 bases. V was clipped by 6 bases and J by 5 bases; unmatched bases: 5. The CDR3 has 14 amino acids. The germline V gene encodes CDR1 MDHEN and CDR2 SYDVKM. This chain's CDR3 is CASRRTGGAYGYTF. The CDR3, as DNA: TGTGCCAGCAGGCGGACAGGGGGCGCTTATGGCTACACCTTC.

This clonotype has a handful of counts. The CDR3 loop is CASSELVNRQSLHF. As DNA, the CDR3 is TGTGCCAGCAGTGAACTCGTCAACAGGCAGTCCCTCCACTTT. This chain uses TRBV6-1 with TRBJ1-6; weak D call: TRBD1 (5 bases). This CDR3 spans 14 amino acids. With 2 bases removed from V and 14 bases from J, the gap between germline ends came to 16 bases. Germline V CDR1 and CDR2: MNHNS, SASEGT.

The rearrangement uses TRBV6-1 and TRBJ2-7; D not certain. This CDR3 comprises 11 residues. CDR1 and CDR2 (germline): MNHNS, SASEGT. V dropped 2 bases and J dropped 3 bases, with 2 bases sitting between them. The CDR3 sequence: CASSEIYEQYF. The DNA for the CDR3 is TGTGCCAGCAGTGAAATCTACGAGCAGTACTTC.

This clonotype has at least ten counts. This sequence joins TRBV6-5 and TRBJ1-5; D might be TRBD1 (5 bases). Trimming removed 5 bases from V and 6 bases from J, with 17 bases in between. The length of the CDR3 is 15 residues. Germline V gene lookup returns CDR1 MNHEY and CDR2 SVGAGI. CDR3 DNA sequence: TGTGCCAGCAGTAGGGACGTGGGGTTAGGTCAGCCCCAGCATTTT. Its protein product is CASSRDVGLGQPQHF.

This rearrangement joins TRBV18 to TRBJ1-1; D remains unclear. The V gene lost 3 bases and the J gene lost 0 bases, with 11 bases spanning the gap. Per germline, CDR1 KGHSH and CDR2 LQKENI. The CDR3 is 15 amino acids. CDR3 DNA sequence: TGTGCCAGCTCACCCTTGGAGGCCTTGAACACTGAAGCTTTCTTT. Translated: CASSPLEALNTEAFF.

In this sample, this clonotype turned up a few times. The chain carries TRBV18 and TRBJ1-5, with 8 positions matching TRBD1. The CDR3 has 14 amino acids. The germline gives CDR1 KGHSH, CDR2 LQKENI. After removal of 4 bases from V and 12 bases from J, the junction contained 11 bases not matched to a gene. The CDR3 is CASSHRDRPFIQHF. For the CDR3, the DNA is TGTGCCAGCTCACACCGGGACAGGCCATTTATCCAGCATTTT. The full variable domain, with the rest looked up from reference TRBV18 and TRBJ1-5, is NAGVMQNPRHLVRRRGQEARLRCSPMKGHSHVYWYRQLPEEGLKFMVYLQKENIIDESGMPKERFSAEFPKEGPSILRIQQVVRGDSAAYFCASSHRDRPFIQHFGDGTRLSIL.

The chain combines TRBV6-2 or TRBV6-3 with TRBJ2-3, with D maybe TRBD2 (5 bases). CDR1 and CDR2 (germline): MNHEY, SVGEGT. The CDR3 length is 18 residues. V was pared by 0 bases and J by 6 bases, with 22 bases between. This CDR3 reads CASSYSKSASGSRDTQYF. CDR3 DNA: TGTGCCAGCAGTTACTCGAAGTCCGCCTCGGGGTCTCGGGATACGCAGTATTTT.

V is TRBV7-9 and J is TRBJ2-1; D might be TRBD2 (6 bases). Germline V gene sequence: CDR1 SEHNR, CDR2 FQNEAQ (reference sequence). The CDR3 consists of 14 residues. V shed 3 bases and J shed 2 bases, with 8 bases lying between them. The CDR3 loop reads CASSLGLTYNEQFF. In nucleotides, the CDR3 is TGTGCCAGCAGCTTGGGACTTACCTACAATGAGCAGTTCTTC.

This chain links TRBV15 with TRBJ2-5, with unresolved D. Germline CDR1 is LNHNV and CDR2 is YYDKDF (reference sequence). The V end lost 0 bases, the J end lost 5 bases, and 16 bases lay between the germline ends. This CDR3 is 16 amino acids long. The CDR3 DNA reads as TGTGCCACCAGCAGAGACCCCCGCTACCTGGGGGAGACCCAGTACTTC. Translation: CATSRDPRYLGETQYF. Together with reference TRBV15 and TRBJ2-5, the CDR3 gives the full variable domain: DAMVIQNPRYQVTQFGKPVTLSCSQTLNHNVMYWYQQKSSQAPKLLFHYYDKDFNNEADTPDNFQSRRPNTSFCFLDIRSPGLGDTAMYLCATSRDPRYLGETQYFGPGTRLLVL.

In this sample, this clonotype turned up a few times. The genes are TRBV5-6 and TRBJ1-1; TRBD1 might be the D (5 bases). Per germline, CDR1 SGHDT and CDR2 YYEEEE. Trimming removed 4 bases at V and 1 base at J, with 17 bases between. The CDR3 sequence is 16 residues long. CDR3 region: CASSAGLGVANTEAFF. The CDR3 DNA reads TGTGCCAGCAGCGCCGGTTTGGGGGTGGCGAACACTGAAGCTTTCTTT.

This clonotype showed up just a few times. This chain joins TRBV3-1 and TRBJ1-4; perhaps TRBD1 as D (5 bases). The CDR3 has 13 amino acids. V gave up 3 bases and J gave up 8 bases, with 10 bases separating them. CDR1 and CDR2 from the germline V gene are LGHDT and YNNKEL (reference sequence). The CDR3 DNA is TGTGCCAGCAGCCAGTTGGGGGTAGAAAAACTGTTTTTT. The encoded protein is CASSQLGVEKLFF.

The V and J genes are TRBV9 and TRBJ2-5; tentatively, D is TRBD1 or TRBD2 (5 bases each). Looked up from germline, CDR1 is SGDLS and CDR2 is YYNGEE. The CDR3 is 16 amino acids. Deletions cut 0 bases from V and 0 bases from J, with 12 bases between. CDR3 coding DNA: TGTGCCAGCAGCGTAGACGTGGGACGGAACCAAGAGACCCAGTACTTC. Its translation is CASSVDVGRNQETQYF. The complete variable domain, with remaining parts taken from reference TRBV9 and TRBJ2-5, reads DSGVTQTPKHLITATGQRVTLRCSPRSGDLSVYWYQQSLDQGLQFLIQYYNGEERAKGNILERFSAQQFPDLHSELNLSSLELGDSALYFCASSVDVGRNQETQYFGPGTRLLVL.